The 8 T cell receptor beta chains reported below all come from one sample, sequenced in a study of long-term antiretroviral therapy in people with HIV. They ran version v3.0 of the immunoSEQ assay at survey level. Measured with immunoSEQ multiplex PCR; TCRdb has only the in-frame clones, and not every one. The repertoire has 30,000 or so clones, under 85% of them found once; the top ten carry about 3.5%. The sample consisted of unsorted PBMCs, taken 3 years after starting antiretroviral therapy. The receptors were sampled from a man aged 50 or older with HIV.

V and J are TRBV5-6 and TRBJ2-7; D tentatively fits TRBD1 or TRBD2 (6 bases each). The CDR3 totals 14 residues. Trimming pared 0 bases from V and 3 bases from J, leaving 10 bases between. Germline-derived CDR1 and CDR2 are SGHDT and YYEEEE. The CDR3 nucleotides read TGTGCCAGCAGCTTGGGGGGGGCGAACTACGAGCAGTACTTC. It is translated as CASSLGGANYEQYF.

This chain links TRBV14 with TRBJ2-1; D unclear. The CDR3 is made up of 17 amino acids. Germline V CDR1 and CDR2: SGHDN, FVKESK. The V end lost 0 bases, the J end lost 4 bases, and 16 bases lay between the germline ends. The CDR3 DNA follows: TGTGCCAGCAGCCAAGATCGGCCGCCGTTTGATTACAATGAGCAGTTCTTC. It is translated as CASSQDRPPFDYNEQFF.

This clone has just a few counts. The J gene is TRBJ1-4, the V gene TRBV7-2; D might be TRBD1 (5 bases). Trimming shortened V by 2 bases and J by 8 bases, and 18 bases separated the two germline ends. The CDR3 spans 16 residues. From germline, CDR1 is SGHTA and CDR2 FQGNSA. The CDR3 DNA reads TGTGCCAGCAGCTTAAGGGGTAGGCCCGAAAGCGAAAAACTGTTTTTT. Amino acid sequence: CASSLRGRPESEKLFF.

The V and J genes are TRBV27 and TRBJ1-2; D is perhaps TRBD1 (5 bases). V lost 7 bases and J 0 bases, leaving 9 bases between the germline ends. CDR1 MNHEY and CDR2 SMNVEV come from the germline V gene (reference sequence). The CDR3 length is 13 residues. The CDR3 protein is CASTEGPNYGYTF. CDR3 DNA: TGTGCCAGCACAGAGGGACCTAACTATGGCTACACCTTC.

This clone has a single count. CDR3 amino acids: CASSWGTANYGYTF. Written as DNA, the CDR3 is TGTGCCAGCAGTTGGGGGACAGCTAACTATGGCTACACCTTC. The rearrangement links TRBV28 to TRBJ1-2; 7 bases agree with TRBD1. Germline V lookup: CDR1 MDHEN, CDR2 SYDVKM. V was pared by 4 bases and J by 0 bases, with 2 bases of the junction left unmatched. The CDR3 contains 14 residues.

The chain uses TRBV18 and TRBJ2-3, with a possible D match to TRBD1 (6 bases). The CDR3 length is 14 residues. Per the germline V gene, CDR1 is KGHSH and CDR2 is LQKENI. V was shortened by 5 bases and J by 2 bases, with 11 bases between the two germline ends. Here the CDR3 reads CASSADSPTDTQYF. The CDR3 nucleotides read TGTGCCAGCTCAGCGGACAGTCCCACAGATACGCAGTATTTT.

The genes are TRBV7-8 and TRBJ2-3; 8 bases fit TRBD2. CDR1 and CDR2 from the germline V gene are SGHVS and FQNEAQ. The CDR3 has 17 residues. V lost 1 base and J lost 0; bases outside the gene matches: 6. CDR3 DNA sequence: TGTGCCAGCAGCTTAGGCCGAACTAGCGGAAGCACAGATACGCAGTATTTT. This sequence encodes CASSLGRTSGSTDTQYF. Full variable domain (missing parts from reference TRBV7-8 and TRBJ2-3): GAGVSQSPRYKVAKRGQDVALRCDPISGHVSLFWYQQALGQGPEFLTYFQNEAQLDKSGLPSDRFFAERPEGSVSTLKIQRTQQEDSAVYLCASSLGRTSGSTDTQYFGPGTRLTVL.

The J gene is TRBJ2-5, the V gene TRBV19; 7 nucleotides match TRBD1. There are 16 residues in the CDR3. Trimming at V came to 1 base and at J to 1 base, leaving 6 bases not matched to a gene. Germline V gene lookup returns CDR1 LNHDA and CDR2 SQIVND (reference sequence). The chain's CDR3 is CASSIGGTASQETQYF. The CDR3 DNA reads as TGTGCCAGTAGTATAGGGGGGACAGCTTCCCAAGAGACCCAGTACTTC.